This TCR beta chain was sequenced for a study of beta chain features in type 1 diabetes. General study points: There was a moderate but significant shortening of TCRB CDR3s in all four CD4+ subsets of Type 1 diabetes patients.

This clone was seen a handful of times. Its target is not known. Other DNA sequences of this sample code for an identical CDR3. The study reverse transcribed the entire isolated RNA, so it sequenced expressed TCRB transcripts. Profiling relied on immunoSEQ multiplex PCR, and the TCRdb table lists in-frame clones only, not all of them. This sample carries about 340,000 clones, approximately 10% of them seen once, and the ten largest clones take more than 0.8%. The origin of this receptor is a man aged 25 to 40 with type 1 diabetes. Specimen: central memory CD4+ T cells from blood.

Here the CDR3 reads CASSVGWGLDYGYTF. CDR3 DNA: TGTGCCAGCAGCGTAGGGTGGGGCCTGGACTATGGCTACACCTTC. The chain has TRBV9 and TRBJ1-2; D possibly corresponds to TRBD1 (5 bases). The length of the CDR3 is 15 residues. Germline V gives CDR1 SGDLS, CDR2 YYNGEE. Trimming removed 0 bases from V and 3 bases from J, with 12 bases in between. Filled out from reference TRBV9 and TRBJ1-2, the complete variable domain reads DSGVTQTPKHLITATGQRVTLRCSPRSGDLSVYWYQQSLDQGLQFLIQYYNGEERAKGNILERFSAQQFPDLHSELNLSSLELGDSALYFCASSVGWGLDYGYTFGSGTRLTVV.